A selection of T cell receptor beta chains follows, all from one sample in a study of shared clonotypes between healthy human individuals. TCRdb's copy holds only in-frame clones and misses some; the assay was immunoSEQ multiplex PCR. Of fewer than 850,000 clones in the sample, roughly 78% were seen once. The sample consisted of memory CD4+ T cells sorted from blood. Receptor source: a woman aged 25-40 years in good health. CDR3s include the opening cysteine and the closing phenylalanine or tryptophan. D genes are given only for firm matches. Clone size is shown for a subset of rows, as once, few, many or a class of expanded clone.

abundance	j_gene	v_gene	d_gene	CDR3aa	CDR3nt
once	TRBJ1-5	TRBV7-8	-	CASSLARWGEDAGQPQHF	TGTGCCAGCAGCTTAGCCAGATGGGGCGAGGATGCAGGACAGCCCCAGCATTTT
-	TRBJ2-5	TRBV11-2	TRBD1	CASSLVGHGDRGKDRQYF	TGTGCCAGCAGCTTAGTTGGGCACGGGGACAGGGGAAAAGACCGCCAGTACTTC
-	TRBJ2-5	TRBV11-2	-	CASSSRGQSRETQYF	TGTGCCAGCAGCTCCCGCGGACAGAGTAGGGAGACCCAGTACTTC
-	TRBJ2-7	TRBV11-2	TRBD2	CASSPNPPRTSGAYEQYF	TGTGCCAGCAGCCCTAATCCCCCGCGAACTAGCGGTGCCTACGAGCAGTACTTC
-	TRBJ1-1	TRBV19	TRBD1	CASKEGRGRTEAFF	TGTGCCAGTAAAGAGGGCAGGGGGCGAACTGAAGCTTTCTTT
few	TRBJ1-1	TRBV7-8	TRBD1	CASSLEGTATTEAFF	TGTGCCAGCAGCTTAGAAGGGACAGCCACCACTGAAGCTTTCTTT
few	TRBJ2-5	TRBV27	-	CASRSTAQGTQYF	TGTGCCAGCAGGTCGACAGCTCAGGGGACCCAGTACTTC
-	TRBJ2-7	TRBV11-1	TRBD2	CASSIRSGTGEQYF	TGTGCCAGCAGCATACGCAGCGGGACGGGAGAGCAGTACTTC
-	TRBJ1-3	TRBV7-2	-	CASSPQTRSGNTIYF	TGTGCCAGCAGCCCTCAGACCCGCTCTGGAAACACCATATATTTT
-	TRBJ2-7	TRBV5-1	TRBD2	CASSPTSGGAYEQYF	TGCGCCAGCAGCCCTACTAGCGGGGGGGCCTACGAGCAGTACTTC
-	TRBJ1-1	TRBV28	-	CASSLREAEAFF	TGTGCCAGCAGTTTAAGGGAGGCTGAAGCTTTCTTT
-	TRBJ1-3	TRBV18	TRBD1	CASSPPLTGDLLGNTIYF	TGTGCCAGCTCACCACCGTTGACAGGGGACCTCCTTGGAAACACCATATATTTT
-	TRBJ2-3	TRBV2	-	CASGSHTSPDTQYF	TGTGCCAGCGGGTCCCACACCTCCCCAGATACGCAGTATTTT
once	TRBJ1-5	TRBV18	TRBD1	CASSPRRTGPQGISNQPQHF	TGTGCCAGCTCACCCCGCCGGACAGGCCCTCAAGGGATTAGCAATCAGCCCCAGCATTTT
-	TRBJ2-3	TRBV4-1	TRBD2	CASSQDGVVAGVKDTQYF	TGCGCCAGCAGCCAAGATGGGGTGGTAGCGGGAGTTAAAGATACGCAGTATTTT
few	TRBJ1-4	TRBV5-5	-	CASSLGVHEKLFF	TGTGCCAGCAGCTTGGGAGTTCATGAAAAACTGTTTTTT
-	TRBJ2-7	TRBV4-2	TRBD1	CASSLGAEGAGEQYF	TGTGCCAGCAGCCTGGGTGCCGAGGGGGCGGGCGAGCAGTACTTC
-	TRBJ2-7	TRBV5-1	TRBD1	CASSLSWTGLEEQYF	TGCGCCAGCAGCTTGAGTTGGACAGGGTTAGAAGAGCAGTACTTC